Described below is a single T cell receptor (beta chain) sequence and its context. Cohorts were assigned according to the clinical history that participants reported. These data are taken from a study of blood T cell repertoires in COVID-19. Looking at the study overall: Whether acute or convalescent, the COVID-19 samples came from the United States, Italy and Spain.

The authors' processing: Reference gene primer amplification gave estimated nucleated cell counts. Produced via immunoSEQ multiplex PCR; TCRdb's table is partial and in-frame only. For V, J and clone size, that table is used; D and trimming come from the DNA. This table holds a few hundred thousand clones, roughly nine tenths found once. The CDR3 runs to 15 residues. J was trimmed by 1 base and V by 0 bases; bases with no gene match: 2. Germline V lookup: CDR1 SGHRS, CDR2 YFSETQ. V is TRBV5-1 and J is TRBJ1-1; 8 bases agree with TRBD1. The sample comprised PBMCs or T cells enriched from blood (not recorded which). This TCR was sampled from a woman aged 40 to 50 who had been exposed to COVID-19. The CDR3 coding sequence is TGCGCCAGCAGCTTGGGAACAGGGGGGAACACTGAAGCTTTCTTT. This codes for CASSLGTGGNTEAFF.